This T cell receptor beta chain was profiled in a study of T cell repertoires in cytomegalovirus infection (dated by TCRdb to about 2019). With respect to the entire study: The HLA type of each donor mattered for the analysis, because public TCR beta signatures pointed to carriage of CMV infection along with the matching HLA type.

On the study overall, not on this receptor specifically: The ex vivo response was dominated by HLA-C-restricted CMV-specific TCR beta clonotypes, which also provided the single most frequent clonotype in two of eight donors. In both this cohort and an independent approximately 400-donor cohort, the cumulative frequency of public TCR beta family members distinguished carriers of CMV infection plus the relevant HLA type.

This clonotype was seen at least ten times. No cognate antigen has been identified for it. The sample holds no much larger clone one base away, and base qualities are not on file. This sample was sequenced with an Illumina HiSeq 1500. TCRdb trimmed public reads at Q25 via fastp, called clones via MiXCR and kept in-frame beta chains. CDR3 protein duplicates are merged, each entry listing the most common genes and DNA. Recorded for this sample are nearly 650,000 distinct CDR3 sequences; approximately 24% of them occurred a single time. The top ten constitute 8% of the sample. The sequence was collected from a human donor in good health (CMV status not recorded). Some clones in this sample may be carry-over from other donors' samples. Sequencing was carried out using CD8+ T cells from PBMCs.

The CDR3 region reads CASSLGGLSYNEQFF. The bases are TGTGCCAGCAGCTTAGGGGGACTCTCCTACAATGAGCAGTTCTTC. The chain is assembled from TRBV7-9 and TRBJ2-1; the D gene is perhaps TRBD2, on 6 matching bases. CDR1 SEHNR and CDR2 FQNEAQ were looked up in the germline V gene (reference sequence). V is pared back by 1 base and J by 0 bases, with 7 bases lying between the germline termini. Inclusive of the bounding cysteine and phenylalanine, the CDR3 is 15 residues long. Of the read, only the CDR3 DNA is kept; its 45 bases are in frame from base 1.